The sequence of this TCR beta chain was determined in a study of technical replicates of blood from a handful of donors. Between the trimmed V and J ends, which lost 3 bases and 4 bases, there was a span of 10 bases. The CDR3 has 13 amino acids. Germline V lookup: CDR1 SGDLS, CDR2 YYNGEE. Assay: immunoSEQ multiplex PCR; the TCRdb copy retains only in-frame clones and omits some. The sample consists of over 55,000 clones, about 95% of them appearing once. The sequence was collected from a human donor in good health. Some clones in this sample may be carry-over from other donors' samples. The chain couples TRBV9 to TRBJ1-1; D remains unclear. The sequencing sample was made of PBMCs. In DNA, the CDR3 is TGTGCCAGCAGCGCCGGGGTGAGCACTGAAGCTTTCTTT. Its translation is CASSAGVSTEAFF. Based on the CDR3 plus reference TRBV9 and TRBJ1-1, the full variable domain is DSGVTQTPKHLITATGQRVTLRCSPRSGDLSVYWYQQSLDQGLQFLIQYYNGEERAKGNILERFSAQQFPDLHSELNLSSLELGDSALYFCASSAGVSTEAFFGQGTRLTVV.